One and the same sample provided the 19 T cell receptor beta chains below, sequenced in a study of T cell responses to AZD1222 COVID-19 vaccine. Method: immunoSEQ multiplex PCR; TCRdb's copy keeps in-frame clones and lacks some. The data show 95,000 to 150,000 clones, with more than 80% seen just once and approximately 3.3% held by the top ten. The sequencing here drew on peripheral blood, taken on day 0 of AZD1222 vaccination. All receptors come from an adult in good health.

This chain connects TRBV6-6 to TRBJ2-2; D call uncertain. The germline gives CDR1 MNHNY, CDR2 SVGAGI (reference sequence). The V end was cut by 1 base, the J end by 3 bases, with 6 bases between. The CDR3 runs to 14 residues. The CDR3 DNA is TGTGCCAGCAGTTACTTAAAGGACACCGGGGAGCTGTTTTTT. Its protein product is CASSYLKDTGELFF.

CDR3 loop: CASSSGQGYGYTF. The CDR3 DNA is TGTGCCAGCAGCTCAGGACAGGGCTATGGCTACACCTTC. The genes are TRBV5-4 and TRBJ1-2; 8 bases line up with TRBD1. The germline CDR1 and CDR2 sequences are SGHNT and YYREEE (reference sequence). There are 13 residues in the CDR3. V shed 3 bases and J 4 bases; nucleotides not matched to a gene: 2.

This clone appeared a single time. This chain connects TRBV7-3 to TRBJ2-2, with D tentatively TRBD2 (5 bases). Trimming shortened V by 3 bases and J by 1 base, and 6 bases separated the two germline ends. The germline CDR1 and CDR2 sequences are SGHTA and FQGTGA. The CDR3 consists of 14 residues. This chain's CDR3 is CASSFRENTGELFF. Written as DNA, the CDR3 is TGTGCCAGCAGCTTTCGGGAGAACACCGGGGAGCTGTTTTTT.

This chain uses TRBV9 with TRBJ1-1; D remains ambiguous. The CDR3 consists of 15 residues. Trimming took off 0 bases at V and 4 bases at J, with 13 bases between the two ends. Germline CDR1 reads SGDLS; CDR2 reads YYNGEE. The CDR3 reads CASSVGASPGTEAFF. The CDR3 region has the DNA TGTGCCAGCAGCGTAGGAGCGTCTCCGGGCACTGAAGCTTTCTTT.

There are a few counts of this clone. The rearrangement links TRBV5-1 to TRBJ1-1, with a possible D match to TRBD1 (6 bases). This CDR3 comprises 16 residues. Germline-derived CDR1 and CDR2 are SGHRS and YFSETQ. The V and J ends lost 4 bases and 1 base respectively, with 17 bases between them. The chain's CDR3 is CASSPFGRTANTEAFF. The CDR3 region has the DNA TGCGCCAGCAGCCCTTTCGGAAGGACAGCGAACACTGAAGCTTTCTTT. Variable domain in full (rest from reference TRBV5-1 and TRBJ1-1): KAGVTQTPRYLIKTRGQQVTLSCSPISGHRSVSWYQQTPGQGLQFLFEYFSETQRNKGNFPGRFSGRQFSNSRSEMNVSTLELGDSALYLCASSPFGRTANTEAFFGQGTRLTVV.

The chain uses TRBV30 and TRBJ2-2; 8 bases align to TRBD2. The V segment lost 2 bases and the J segment 3 bases; nucleotides outside the gene matches: 5. The germline V gene encodes CDR1 GTSNPN and CDR2 SVGIG (reference sequence). The CDR3 totals 15 residues. In nucleotides, the CDR3 is TGTGCCTGGAGTATCGGGACTAGTTACACCGGGGAGCTGTTTTTT. It codes for CAWSIGTSYTGELFF.

The chain uses TRBV6-5 and TRBJ2-5, with a possible D match to TRBD1 (5 bases). This CDR3 region has 12 residues. Per germline, CDR1 MNHEY and CDR2 SVGAGI. V was trimmed by 6 bases and J by 7 bases, leaving 12 bases between them. The CDR3 reads CASSPGWGTQYF. The CDR3 DNA is TGTGCCAGCAGCCCAGGGTGGGGGACCCAGTACTTC.

This clone was seen just once. The rearrangement links TRBV19 to TRBJ2-5; TRBD2 aligns across 7 bases. V shed 1 base and J 9 bases; nucleotides not matched to a gene: 11. Germline V lookup: CDR1 LNHDA, CDR2 SQIVND (reference sequence). The CDR3 spans 15 residues. CDR3 sequence (DNA): TGTGCCAGTAGTATAGTAGTAAGTGCGGGAGTTTCCCAGTACTTC. It yields the protein CASSIVVSAGVSQYF.

This clone was seen just once. The J gene is TRBJ2-3, the V gene TRBV30; TRBD2 agrees at 10 bases. The CDR3 covers 18 residues. V lost 0 bases to trimming and J lost 3 bases; unmatched junction nucleotides: 12. Germline lookup yields CDR1 GTSNPN and CDR2 SVGIG (reference sequence). This CDR3 reads CAWSVRLAGERGTDTQYF. DNA of the CDR3: TGTGCCTGGAGTGTACGCCTAGCGGGGGAGAGGGGAACAGATACGCAGTATTTT.

The rearrangement uses TRBV6-5 and TRBJ2-7; D is possibly TRBD2 (7 bases). The CDR3 runs 11 residues. V was clipped by 7 bases and J by 5 bases, with 9 bases between them. Germline CDR1 MNHEY, CDR2 SVGAGI. The CDR3 nucleotides are TGTGCCAGCAAAGGGGGGGACGAGCAGTACTTC. As protein: CASKGGDEQYF.

The chain recombines TRBV5-6 with TRBJ2-7; perhaps D is TRBD1 or TRBD2 (5 bases each). The CDR3 covers 15 residues. The germline V gene encodes CDR1 SGHDT and CDR2 YYEEEE. V dropped 1 base and J dropped 0 bases, with 11 bases sitting between them. CDR3 coding DNA: TGTGCCAGCAGCTTGTATGCAGGGAGCTCCTACGAGCAGTACTTC. Amino acids: CASSLYAGSSYEQYF.

The chain uses TRBV6-5 and TRBJ2-7; 7 positions agree with TRBD1. This CDR3 has 14 residues. V trimming: 4 bases; J trimming: 2 bases; junction bases outside the gene matches: 5. CDR1 is MNHEY, CDR2 SVGAGI, per germline. CDR3 loop: CASSSSRGTYEQYF. CDR3 bases: TGTGCCAGCAGTTCCTCCAGGGGGACCTACGAGCAGTACTTC.

The V and J genes are TRBV3-1 (or the pseudogene TRBV3-2) and TRBJ2-2; 9 nucleotides agree with TRBD1. The ends lost 5 bases at V and 1 base at J; junction bases unmatched: 11. Germline values: CDR1 LGHDT, CDR2 YNNKEL (reference sequence). The CDR3 is 18 amino acids. CDR3 coding DNA: TGTGCCAGCAGCACTAGGGGACAGGGAATATGGAACACCGGGGAGCTGTTTTTT. This translates into CASSTRGQGIWNTGELFF.

The chain combines TRBV4-1 with TRBJ2-7, with 8 bases aligning to TRBD1. The CDR3 is made up of 15 amino acids. From germline, CDR1 is MGHRA and CDR2 YSYEKL. The J segment lost 3 bases and the V segment lost 4 bases, leaving 8 bases of the junction unmatched. The CDR3 DNA follows: TGCGCCAGCAGCCCCCGACAGGGGTCTATCTACGAGCAGTACTTC. The encoded protein is CASSPRQGSIYEQYF.

This clone came up a few times. The chain uses TRBV10-3 and TRBJ1-1; D not certain. The germline gives CDR1 ENHRY, CDR2 SYGVKD. V dropped 7 bases and J dropped 1 base, with 16 bases sitting between them. CDR3 size: 15 residues. The CDR3 region has the DNA TGTGCCATCACTGACGTGGTAAAGCGGAACACTGAAGCTTTCTTT. This encodes CAITDVVKRNTEAFF.

The V call is TRBV2, the J call TRBJ1-2; D call uncertain. CDR1 and CDR2 from the germline V gene are SNHLY and FYNNEI. This CDR3 region has 13 residues. DNA for the CDR3: TGTGCTAGACCCGAGAGGGCTAACTATGGCTACACCTTC. Translating gives CARPERANYGYTF.

The rearrangement uses TRBV7-3 and TRBJ2-1; 8 bases agree with TRBD2. Germline V lookup: CDR1 SGHTA, CDR2 FQGTGA. V lost 5 bases, J lost 0 bases, and 9 bases stayed unmatched. This CDR3 has 17 residues. This chain's CDR3 is CASSLPERGSSYNEQFF. DNA for the CDR3: TGTGCCAGCAGCCTCCCGGAGCGGGGGAGCTCCTACAATGAGCAGTTCTTC.

J is TRBJ2-7 and V is TRBV7-9; 9 positions agree with TRBD1. In germline, CDR1 is SEHNR, CDR2 FQNEAQ (reference sequence). The CDR3 is made up of 14 amino acids. V was clipped by 4 bases and J by 4 bases; unmatched bases: 5. CDR3 sequence reads: CASSSGQGPYEQYF. In nucleotides, the CDR3 is TGTGCCAGCAGCTCGGGACAGGGACCTTACGAGCAGTACTTC.

The gene calls are TRBV27 and TRBJ2-1; tentatively, D is TRBD1 (5 bases). The germline V gene encodes CDR1 MNHEY and CDR2 SMNVEV (reference sequence). The V and J ends lost 5 bases and 5 bases respectively, with 13 bases between them. The CDR3 has 14 residues. CDR3 in amino acids: CASSPLGVHNEQFF. The DNA for the CDR3 is TGTGCCAGCAGTCCCCTAGGGGTTCACAATGAGCAGTTCTTC.